This T cell receptor (beta chain) was obtained from a study of cytomegalovirus exposure and HLA in healthy donors. The germline V gene has CDR1 SGHAT and CDR2 FQNNGV. The CDR3 extends over 15 amino acids. V was trimmed by 4 bases and J by 0 bases, leaving 7 bases between them. The study's findings and limits: The authors later linked a missense DCLRE1C variant to TCR beta V- and J-gene trimming. Analysis performed later showed TCR beta chains linked to HLA being more clonally expanded than equally common others. The authors enumerated roughly 180 TCR beta chains as linked to cytomegalovirus.

As concerns this clone: No antigen is known for it.

In the PCR, 60 Vbeta and 13 Jbeta primers were used. Method: immunoSEQ multiplex PCR; TCRdb's copy keeps in-frame clones and lacks some. Here the sample spans under 150,000 clones, about two thirds being singletons. The donors (healthy individuals) were bone marrow donors. The TCR comes from a human donor in good health. Sequencing was performed on PBMCs. This chain joins TRBV11-2 and TRBJ1-6; no clear D gene. DNA for the CDR3: TGTGCCAGCAGCTCAGTGGTCTCCTATAATTCACCCCTCCACTTT. It yields the protein CASSSVVSYNSPLHF.